This paragraph covers one T cell receptor beta chain sequence. It has no known antigen specificity. No quality values exist for individual bases; no much larger clone is one base distant. This record comes from a study of blood T cell repertoires in COVID-19 (dated by TCRdb to 2018 to 2021). With respect to the entire study: Samples covering the acute and convalescent phases of COVID-19 were provided by collaborators in the United States, Italy and Spain. Subjects who had been exposed to COVID-19, were actively infected with it, or had recovered from it provided the deeply sampled blood TCRbeta repertoires that made up the dataset. A freely available public database, intended as a resource for researchers studying the immune response to SARS-CoV-2, is where the repertoires were released. The samples were drawn from two sources: the first 160 participants of the ongoing ImmuneRACE study, and 1,254 subjects contributed by 6 global collaborators. Sample metadata almost always included a de-identified subject ID, COVID-19 status, age in years and sex. Where available, HLA class I and class II types were taken from metadata supplied by the sample provider and were not determined by assay-based typing. The prospective study material was composed of cDNA or gDNA derived from T cells, B-cell-depleted T cells, or PBMCs.

TCRbeta CDR3 regions were amplified from genomic DNA using the immunoSEQ Assay, a bias-controlled multiplex PCR. Per the original workflow: Within the assay, amplification of reference gene primers was used to estimate how many nucleated cells each sample contained. To quantify the absolute abundance of each unique TCRbeta CDR3 rearrangement, sequence reads were collapsed and filtered. Productive Simpson clonality was computed per sample as the square root of Simpson's diversity index over productive rearrangements. Held by TCRdb, this immuneACCESS table contains in-frame sequences only and omits some clones. Under half of the omission traces to an unresolved V gene where checked; the cause of the rest is unknown. From that table come the V and J calls and clone size; the DNA was used to work out D and trimming. For this sample the table gives under 200,000 clones, of which 65% to 85% were detected only once. The top ten constitute roughly 13% of the sample.

V loses 4 bases, J loses 1 base, and the germline ends lie 10 bases apart. The CDR3 measures 14 amino acids from cysteine to phenylalanine. Only the CDR3 DNA stays, 42 bases, in frame from base 1. CDR1 is given as SGHRS and CDR2 as YFSETQ, both from the germline V gene. Results the study describes overall, beyond this receptor: The amount of clinical and demographic metadata varied by source and participant and was provided uncurated.

Enrolling through a virtual design, the prospective study's participants ranged in age from about 18 to 89 years and lived across about two dozen United States geographic areas. In the prospective study, participants were assigned to cohorts based on the clinical history participants reported in a screening survey and a study questionnaire. Recovered participants in ImmuneRACE Cohort 3 were defined by two consecutive negative NP/OP PCR tests, clearance by a healthcare professional, or resolution of symptoms. Each participant in the prospective study had whole blood, serum and a nasopharyngeal or oropharyngeal swab collected by mobile phlebotomists. Prospective study participants could optionally give additional blood draws and questionnaires over an approximately two-month period. Prospective study blood samples were shipped either frozen or at room temperature before DNA extraction.

Recombination linked TRBV5-1 to TRBJ2-3; the D gene is unclear. This sequence originates from a woman aged 60 to 75 who had recovered from COVID-19. Sequences were obtained from PBMCs or T cells enriched from blood (not recorded which). The CDR3 amino acid sequence is: CASSPSAGTDTQYF. The nucleotide sequence is given as TGCGCCAGCAGCCCCTCGGCGGGCACAGATACGCAGTATTTT.